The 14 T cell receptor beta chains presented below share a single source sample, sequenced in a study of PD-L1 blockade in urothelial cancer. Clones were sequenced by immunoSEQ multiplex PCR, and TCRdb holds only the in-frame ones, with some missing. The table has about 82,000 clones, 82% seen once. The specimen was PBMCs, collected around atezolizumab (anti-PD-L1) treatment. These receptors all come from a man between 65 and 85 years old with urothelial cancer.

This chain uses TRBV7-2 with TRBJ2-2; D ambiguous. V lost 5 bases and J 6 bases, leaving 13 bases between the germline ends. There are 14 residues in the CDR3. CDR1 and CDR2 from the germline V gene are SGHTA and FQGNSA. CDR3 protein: CASSPPVLAGELFF. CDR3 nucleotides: TGTGCCAGCAGCCCCCCCGTCTTAGCCGGGGAGCTGTTTTTT.

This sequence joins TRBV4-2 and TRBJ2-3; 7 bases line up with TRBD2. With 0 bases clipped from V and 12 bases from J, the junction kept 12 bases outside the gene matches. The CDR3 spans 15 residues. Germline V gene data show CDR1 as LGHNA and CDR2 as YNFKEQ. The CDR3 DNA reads TGTGCCAGCAGCCAAGATCTTTCTAGCGGAAATCGCCAGTATTTT. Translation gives CASSQDLSSGNRQYF.

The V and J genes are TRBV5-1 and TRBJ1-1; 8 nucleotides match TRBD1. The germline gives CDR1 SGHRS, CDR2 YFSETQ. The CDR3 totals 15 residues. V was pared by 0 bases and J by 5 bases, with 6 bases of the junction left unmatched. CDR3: CASSLETGEFTEAFF. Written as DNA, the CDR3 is TGCGCCAGCAGCTTGGAGACAGGGGAGTTTACTGAAGCTTTCTTT. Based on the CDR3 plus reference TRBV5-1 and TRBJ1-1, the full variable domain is KAGVTQTPRYLIKTRGQQVTLSCSPISGHRSVSWYQQTPGQGLQFLFEYFSETQRNKGNFPGRFSGRQFSNSRSEMNVSTLELGDSALYLCASSLETGEFTEAFFGQGTRLTVV.

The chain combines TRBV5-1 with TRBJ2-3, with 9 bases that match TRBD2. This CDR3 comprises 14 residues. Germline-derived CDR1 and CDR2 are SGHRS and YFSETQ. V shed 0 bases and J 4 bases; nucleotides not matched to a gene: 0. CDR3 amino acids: CASSLGTSADTQYF. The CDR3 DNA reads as TGCGCCAGCAGCTTGGGGACTAGCGCAGATACGCAGTATTTT.

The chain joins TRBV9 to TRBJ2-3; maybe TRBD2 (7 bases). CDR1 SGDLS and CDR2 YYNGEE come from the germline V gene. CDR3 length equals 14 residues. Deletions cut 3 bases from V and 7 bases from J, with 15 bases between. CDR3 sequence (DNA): TGTGCCAGCAGCGAATGGGGGGGGCCAAATACGCAGTATTTT. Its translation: CASSEWGGPNTQYF.

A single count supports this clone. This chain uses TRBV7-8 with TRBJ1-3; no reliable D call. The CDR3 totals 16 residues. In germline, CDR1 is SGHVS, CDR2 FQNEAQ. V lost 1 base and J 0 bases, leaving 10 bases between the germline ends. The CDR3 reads CASSLDEASSGNTIYF. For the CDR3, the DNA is TGTGCCAGCAGCTTAGACGAGGCAAGCTCTGGAAACACCATATATTTT. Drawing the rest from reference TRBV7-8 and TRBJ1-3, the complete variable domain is GAGVSQSPRYKVAKRGQDVALRCDPISGHVSLFWYQQALGQGPEFLTYFQNEAQLDKSGLPSDRFFAERPEGSVSTLKIQRTQQEDSAVYLCASSLDEASSGNTIYFGEGSWLTVV.

CDR3 residues: CASSPPGQGASPLHF. The CDR3 DNA follows: TGCGCCAGCAGCCCACCGGGACAGGGCGCTTCACCCCTCCACTTT. This sequence joins TRBV5-1 and TRBJ1-6; 9 bases match TRBD1. J gave up 9 bases and V 4 bases, and 8 bases lay outside the gene matches. The CDR3 totals 15 residues. In germline, CDR1 is SGHRS, CDR2 YFSETQ.

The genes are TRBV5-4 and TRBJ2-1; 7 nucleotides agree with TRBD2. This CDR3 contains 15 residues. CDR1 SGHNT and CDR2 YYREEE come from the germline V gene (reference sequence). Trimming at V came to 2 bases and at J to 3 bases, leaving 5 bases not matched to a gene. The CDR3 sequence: CASSLPAGNYNEQFF. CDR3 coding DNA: TGTGCCAGCAGCTTACCAGCGGGGAACTACAATGAGCAGTTCTTC.

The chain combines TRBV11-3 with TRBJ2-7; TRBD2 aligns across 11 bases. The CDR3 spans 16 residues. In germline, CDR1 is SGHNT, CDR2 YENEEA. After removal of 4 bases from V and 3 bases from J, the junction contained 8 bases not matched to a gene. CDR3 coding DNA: TGTGCCAGCAGCTCCAAACAGACTAGCGGGAACTACGAGCAGTACTTC. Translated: CASSSKQTSGNYEQYF.

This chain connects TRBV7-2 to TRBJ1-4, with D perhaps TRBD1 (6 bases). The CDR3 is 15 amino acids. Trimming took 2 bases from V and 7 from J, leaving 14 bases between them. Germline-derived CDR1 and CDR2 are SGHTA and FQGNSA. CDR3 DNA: TGTGCCAGCAGCTTACAACACAGGGAGGGTGAAAAACTGTTTTTT. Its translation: CASSLQHREGEKLFF.

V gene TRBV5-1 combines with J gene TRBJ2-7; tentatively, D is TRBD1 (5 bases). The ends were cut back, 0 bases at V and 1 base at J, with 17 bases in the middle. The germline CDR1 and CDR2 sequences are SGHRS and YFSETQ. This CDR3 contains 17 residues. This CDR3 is CASSLGMDTGSSYEQYF. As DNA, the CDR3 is TGCGCCAGCAGCTTGGGGATGGACACTGGGTCATCCTACGAGCAGTACTTC.

Written as DNA, the CDR3 is TGTGCCAGCAGTCCGAGGACACCGGGGGAGACTGAAGCTTTCTTT. Translating it yields CASSPRTPGETEAFF. The rearrangement joins TRBV6-5 to TRBJ1-1, with a weak D call TRBD1 (5 bases). The germline gives CDR1 MNHEY, CDR2 SVGAGI. The germline V and J ends were trimmed by 5 bases and 5 bases, with 18 bases remaining between them. The CDR3 contains 15 residues.

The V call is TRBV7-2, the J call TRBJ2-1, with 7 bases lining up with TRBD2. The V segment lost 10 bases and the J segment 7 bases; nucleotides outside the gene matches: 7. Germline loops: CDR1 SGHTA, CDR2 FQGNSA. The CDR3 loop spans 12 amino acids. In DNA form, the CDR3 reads TGTGCCACCGCGGGAGTGGGGAATGAGCAGTTCTTC. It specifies CATAGVGNEQFF.

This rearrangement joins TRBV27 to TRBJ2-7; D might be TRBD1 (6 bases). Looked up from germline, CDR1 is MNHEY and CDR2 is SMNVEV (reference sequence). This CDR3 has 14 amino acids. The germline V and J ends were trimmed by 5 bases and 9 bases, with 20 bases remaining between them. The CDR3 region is CASSPYLAGAGQYF. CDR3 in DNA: TGTGCCAGCAGTCCGTATCTTGCAGGGGCAGGGCAGTACTTC.